This TCR beta chain came from a study of T-cell memory formation after mild COVID-19. Trimming took off 7 bases at V and 4 bases at J, with 10 bases between the two ends. The germline V gene encodes CDR1 SNHLY and CDR2 FYNNEI. The CDR3 extends over 13 amino acids. TCRdb itself ran the 5' RACE reads through MiXCR, one entry per CDR3 protein. This table holds a few hundred thousand distinct CDR3 sequences, roughly a sixth found once. The gene calls are TRBV2 and TRBJ2-2, with unresolved D. The TCR originated in a man between 18 and 35 years old who had mild COVID-19 (a few samples of this study predate the infection). Cell type and time point are not known. Input material: PBMCs or a T cell subset sorted from them (not recorded which). CDR3 in amino acids: CASKVTATGELFF. CDR3 in DNA: TGTGCCAGCAAGGTTACAGCCACCGGGGAGCTGTTTTTT.